This T cell receptor (beta chain) was identified in a study of technical replicates of blood from four donors. Measured with immunoSEQ multiplex PCR; TCRdb has only the in-frame clones, and not every one. Of 55,000 to 75,000 clones listed, around 93% are singletons. This clone was seen only a few times. The CDR3 extends over 17 amino acids. Trimming took 2 bases from V and 3 from J; bases not matched to a gene: 10. Germline CDR1 and CDR2: SEHNR and FQNEAQ (reference sequence). This receptor was obtained from a human donor in good health. Some clones in this sample may be carry-over from other donors' samples. The sequencing input was PBMCs. The chain uses TRBV7-9 and TRBJ2-7, with TRBD1 identical over 10 bases. This chain's CDR3 is CASSLNIVGTGDYEQYF. CDR3 nucleotide sequence: TGTGCCAGCAGCTTAAACATCGTCGGGACAGGGGACTACGAGCAGTACTTC.